The source of this T cell receptor beta chain is a study of cytomegalovirus exposure and HLA in healthy donors (dated by TCRdb to 2016 to 2017). In terms of the full investigation: An earlier analysis of some 600 of the donors reported about 260 Gb of sequence data and around 120 million unique TCR beta sequences obtained from some 170 million T cells. The number of typed donors differed by locus: roughly 629-640 for A, B, C, DRB1 and DQB1; some 540 for DQA1; 606 for DPA1; and about 450 for DPB1. Genome-wide SNP genotypes for about 55% of the 666 donors were used in a later genetic analysis, which treated that subset as a discovery cohort. Every discovery cohort repertoire had been produced on one sequencing platform. A later analysis re-analyzed previously published TCR beta repertoires from 600 to 850 donors and added high-resolution HLA genotyping to study TCR occurrence patterns. The study aimed to test whether cataloging public T cell receptors could reveal signatures of past pathogen exposure. HLA typing covered class I and class II loci at four-digit resolution. Among under 450 genotyped donors of the cohort, an average of around 240,000 unique TCR beta nucleotide sequences were sequenced per donor, about a sixth of them non-productive. Using immunosequencing, the study profiled T cell repertoires from about 650 subjects and related those repertoires to cytomegalovirus serostatus. Donor age, sex, ethnicity and CMV serostatus were collected together with the repertoire data. Roughly five DR-DQ haplotypes were treated as single units for association and clustering because of strong linkage in the cohort. In an earlier analysis of 587 of the donors, high-throughput TCR beta sequencing was used to judge whether each TCR beta V gene segment behaved as functional or pseudogenic. Of the approximately 400 genotyped donors, roughly 80% fell in the genetic ancestry cluster associated with self-reported Caucasian donors. Along with the roughly 670-subject first cohort, a separate validation cohort of over a hundred different subjects was used. About 280 gigabases of sequencing data and 70 million to 100 million unique TCR sequences made up an early release that covered roughly 670 HLA-typed donors. To predict cytomegalovirus infection status, the study combined high-throughput TCR immunosequencing, statistical association of individual TCRs with disease status, and machine learning. In the later analysis, no new phenotypic data were used to find candidate immune exposures; instead, reliance was placed on TCR beta sequences and their occurrence across donors. Summary of the overall study and its limitations: A group of highly shared sequence variants was considered likely to be a technical artifact of the sequencing pipeline. A few of the identified cytomegalovirus-associated TCR beta chains were confirmed in vitro to be specific for cytomegalovirus antigens. In a later analysis, several top co-occurrence clusters were reported to appear linked to parvovirus B19, influenza, CMV and Epstein-Barr virus. Because the 87-base-pair reads could not distinguish some IMGT-functional V segments, including TRBV6-2 and TRBV6-3, those segments were excluded. Most CMV-associated TCR beta chains appeared to be HLA-restricted in a later analysis, and the HLA associations seemed to be driven largely by CMV exposure. The study listed 164 TCR beta chains as associated with cytomegalovirus. A later analysis found that HLA-associated TCR beta chains were more clonally expanded and had lower generation probabilities than equally common non-associated chains. In an earlier analysis of a few hundred of the donors, most TCR beta V segments were observed in productive rearrangements about 87% or about 30% of the time, broadly matching IMGT annotations. The classifier was reported to diagnose cytomegalovirus status with high specificity and sensitivity in both the original and validation cohorts. According to the authors, the approach could potentially be generalized to other disease states and immunological phenotypes. In a later genetic analysis, fewer N-insertions in productive TCRs were reported among donors in an Asian-associated ancestry cluster than the approximately 710-donor mean. A further reported finding was that TCR beta sequences accurately predicted the HLA-A and HLA-B alleles for most subjects in the first cohort. In a later analysis, more than 15,000 TCR beta sequences were associated with specific HLA alleles at a false discovery rate of 0.05. Correlated functional status among segregating V segments might reflect linkage disequilibrium, but an unknown experimental factor could not be ruled out. Because HLA typing was missing for some donors at each locus, association tests included only the typed subset. When HLA alleles, especially DR and DQ, strongly co-occurred, attributing TCR associations to individual alleles was difficult. V-gene and J-gene trimming of TCR beta chains was associated with a missense DCLRE1C variant in a later genetic analysis, and the association was replicated in an independent cohort. Most TCR sequences were observed very rarely across donors, whereas some public TCRs were present in many individuals. Presence/absence analyses assumed roughly uniform sequencing depth across donors, an assumption that may not hold. Because counts were too low, roughly 18 rarely observed V segments, including chromosome 9 orphons, were left out of the earlier analysis of over 550 of the donors. In this cohort, only TCR beta chains were sequenced, and detectable features were limited by the absence of alpha or paired-chain data. In a later analysis, the rate of TCR association differed among HLA loci, with DRB1 alleles having the most associated TCRs and HLA-C alleles having the fewest. For the cohort, immune exposure information was limited to CMV serostatus.

CDR1 and CDR2 (SEHNR, FQNEAQ) derive from the germline V gene (reference sequence). Spanning cysteine to phenylalanine, the CDR3 consists of 15 amino acids. Only the CDR3 DNA is retained, 45 bases long and in frame from the first base. The method was the immunoSEQ multiplex PCR assay. The multiplex PCR relied on a mix of 60 forward primers for TCR Vbeta segments and 13 reverse primers for TCR Jbeta segments. The CDR3 region of rearranged TCR beta genes was amplified from genomic DNA by a multiplex PCR assay. The Illumina HiSeq System was used to sequence the amplified TCR beta libraries as 87-base-pair reads. On the authors' methods: A later analysis counted tens of millions of unique TCR beta chains across the 666 repertoires, and 9.5 million to 11 million of these chains were shared by at least two donors. To remove PCR and sequencing errors, raw reads were error-corrected and collapsed into unique sequences using a nearest-neighbor algorithm that merged closely related sequences. To assign V, D and J gene segments, CDR3 sequences were aligned to IMGT reference sequences. Each retained sequence needed at least a six-nucleotide match to both a V gene segment and a J gene segment. A rearrangement counted as productive if the CDR3 had no stop codons and remained in frame with V and J, and every other rearrangement counted as non-productive. Following IMGT convention, CDR3 was defined as the stretch from the second conserved V-encoded cysteine to the conserved J-encoded phenylalanine. In an earlier analysis of approximately 590 of the donors, sequences lacking an unambiguous match to a single V gene segment were excluded. An earlier analysis of 587 of the donors classified V segments as functional when productive rearrangements were above 56.7% and as segregating when the standard deviation between donors was above 5%. A statistical classification framework was built to diagnose cytomegalovirus status from the catalog of TCR beta chain sequences. In a later analysis, TCR nucleotide sequences were compared against IMGT/GENE-DB human TR gene sequences so that V and J genes could be assigned. Using the TCRdist pipeline, a later analysis assigned CDR3 sequences along with most-parsimonious VDJ recombination scenarios. A later analysis defined each TCR beta chain by its CDR3 amino acid sequence plus V-gene family, and excluded reads lacking a unique V-gene family. As a way to deal with suspected cross-contamination and a sequencing artifact, a later analysis dropped 450 to 600 nucleotide sequences that were highly shared and had low generation probability. For each public chain, a later analysis derived a clonal expansion index from normalized ranks of inferred template counts within each repertoire. In a later analysis, generation probabilities were computed with a VDJ recombination model fitted to out-of-frame rearrangements, and the resulting probabilities were checked against IGoR. A later analysis scored TCR-TCR, TCR-HLA and TCR-CMV co-occurrence with hypergeometric tests, applying a repertoire-size bias correction to TCR pairs. In a later analysis, false discovery rates were estimated by permuting HLA or CMV assignments 20 times. In a later analysis, co-occurring TCRs were grouped using DBSCAN, with TCRdist sequence similarity added in when clustering inside HLA-allele-positive subsets. Co-occurrence clustering excluded repertoires with fewer than 30,000 or more than 120,000 public chains, plus five with anomalous nucleotide sharing. The table was pulled from immuneACCESS by TCRdb, which kept in-frame rearrangements only. Such tables lose some clones; where checked, under half of the loss comes from unresolved V genes, and the rest has no known cause. That table gives V, J and clone size, and the DNA gave D and trimming. The table for this sample shows about 120,000 clones. Over 1.5% of the sample is in the top ten clones.

The cohort was made up of about 610 healthy bone marrow donors. Cohort members were all nominally healthy when sampled, although unrecorded immune exposures were likely present. The donor was CMV seronegative and belonged to the group of 350 or so seronegative cohort members. Every donor gave a peripheral blood sample, and the peripheral blood mononuclear cells from that sample were used for TCR beta sequencing. The Qiagen DNeasy Blood Extraction Kit was used to extract genomic DNA from the blood cell samples. About this clone itself: No cognate antigen has been identified for it. Germline is not matched at one junction end, which may reflect a read error.

Sequenced sample: PBMCs. The sequence was collected from a man aged 18 to 35 in good health and CMV-seronegative. The sequence links TRBV7-9 to TRBJ2-7, with TRBD2 identical over 10 junction bases. CDR3 sequence: CASGLVAGGAYEQYF. The sequence in DNA is TGTGCCAGCGGCTTAGTAGCGGGGGGCGCCTACGAGCAGTACTTC.